This T cell receptor beta chain was captured in a study of T cell responses to AZD1222 COVID-19 vaccine. Study observations and caveats: Reportedly, close to half of spike-specific TCRs are directed against unmutated variant regions. Repertoire samples came only from after the peak T cell response. Baseline testing showed seropositivity in only a handful of AZD1222 recipients.

Repertoires were generated with immunoSEQ multiplex PCR, while TCRdb's copy carries only in-frame clones and drops some. The sample includes 100,000 to 140,000 clones, 87% of them seen just once. V gave up 1 base and J gave up 3 bases, with 9 bases separating them. CDR1 and CDR2 from the germline V gene are MDHEN and SYDVKM. The CDR3 has 15 residues. Second-dose intervals of approximately 4 or approximately 12 weeks were pooled. As for this clone: Antigen unknown.

The source is an adult who received the AZD1222 COVID-19 vaccine. V usage is TRBV28 and J usage is TRBJ1-4; D is ambiguous. Material: peripheral blood, obtained 28 days after the second AZD1222 dose. The CDR3 sequence is CASSLSSRPNEKLFF. DNA of the CDR3: TGTGCCAGCAGTTTATCATCCAGACCTAATGAAAAACTGTTTTTT.